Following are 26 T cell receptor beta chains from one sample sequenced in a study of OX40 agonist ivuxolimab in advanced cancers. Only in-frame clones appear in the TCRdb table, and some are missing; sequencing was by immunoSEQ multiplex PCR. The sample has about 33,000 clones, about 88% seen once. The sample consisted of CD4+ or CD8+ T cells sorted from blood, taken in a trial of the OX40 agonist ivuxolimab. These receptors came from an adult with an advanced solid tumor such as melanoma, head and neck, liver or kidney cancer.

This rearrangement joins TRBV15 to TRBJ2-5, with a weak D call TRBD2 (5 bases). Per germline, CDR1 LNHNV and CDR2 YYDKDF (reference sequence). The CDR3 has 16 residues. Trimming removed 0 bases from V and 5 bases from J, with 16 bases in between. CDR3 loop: CATSRDRPKRGETQYF. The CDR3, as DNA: TGTGCCACCAGCAGAGATAGACCGAAAAGAGGGGAGACCCAGTACTTC.

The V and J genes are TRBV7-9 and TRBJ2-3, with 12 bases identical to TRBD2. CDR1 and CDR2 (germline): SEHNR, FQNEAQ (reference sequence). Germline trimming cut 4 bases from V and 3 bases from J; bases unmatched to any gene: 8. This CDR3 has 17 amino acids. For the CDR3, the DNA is TGTGCCAGCAGCTACCCGACTAGCGGGGGAAGAACAGATACGCAGTATTTT. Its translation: CASSYPTSGGRTDTQYF.

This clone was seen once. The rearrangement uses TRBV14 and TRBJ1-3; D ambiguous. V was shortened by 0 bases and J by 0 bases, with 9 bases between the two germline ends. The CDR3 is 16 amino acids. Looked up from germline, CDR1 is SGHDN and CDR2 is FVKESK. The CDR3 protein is CASSQEGYHSGNTIYF. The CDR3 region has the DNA TGTGCCAGCAGCCAAGAGGGGTATCACTCTGGAAACACCATATATTTT.

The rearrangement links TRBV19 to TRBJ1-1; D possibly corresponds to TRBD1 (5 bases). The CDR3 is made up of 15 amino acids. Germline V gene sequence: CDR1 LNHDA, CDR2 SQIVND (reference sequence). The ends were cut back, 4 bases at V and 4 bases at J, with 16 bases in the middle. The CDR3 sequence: CASSTVGRLGTEAFF. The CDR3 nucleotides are TGTGCCAGTAGTACCGTGGGACGCCTAGGCACTGAAGCTTTCTTT.

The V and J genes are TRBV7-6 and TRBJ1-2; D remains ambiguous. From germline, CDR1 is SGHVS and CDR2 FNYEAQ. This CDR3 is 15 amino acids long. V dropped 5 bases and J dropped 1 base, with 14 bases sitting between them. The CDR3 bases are TGTGCCAGCAGCCCCTATACCGGAGTTAACTATGGCTACACCTTC. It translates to CASSPYTGVNYGYTF.

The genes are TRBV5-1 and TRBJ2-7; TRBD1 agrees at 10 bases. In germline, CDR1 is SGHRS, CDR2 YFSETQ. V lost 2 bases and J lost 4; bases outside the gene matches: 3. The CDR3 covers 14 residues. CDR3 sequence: CASSFGTGAYEQYF. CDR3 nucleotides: TGCGCCAGCAGCTTCGGGACAGGGGCTTACGAGCAGTACTTC.

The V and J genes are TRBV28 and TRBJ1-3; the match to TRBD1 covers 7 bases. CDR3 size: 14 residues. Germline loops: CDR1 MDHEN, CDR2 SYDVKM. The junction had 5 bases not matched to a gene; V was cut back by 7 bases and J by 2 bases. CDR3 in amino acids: CASNLGGTGNTIYF. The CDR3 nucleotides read TGTGCCAGCAACTTAGGGGGCACTGGAAACACCATATATTTT.

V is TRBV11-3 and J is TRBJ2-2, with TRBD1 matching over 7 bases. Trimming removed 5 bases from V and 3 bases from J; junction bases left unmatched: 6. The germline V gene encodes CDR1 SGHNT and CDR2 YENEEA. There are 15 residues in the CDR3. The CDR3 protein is CASSNDRAYTGELFF. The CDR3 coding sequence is TGTGCCAGCAGCAACGACAGGGCTTACACCGGGGAGCTGTTTTTT. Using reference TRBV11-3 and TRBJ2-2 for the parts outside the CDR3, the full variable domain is EAGVVQSPRYKIIEKKQPVAFWCNPISGHNTLYWYLQNLGQGPELLIRYENEEAVDDSQLPKDRFSAERLKGVDSTLKIQPAELGDSAVYLCASSNDRAYTGELFFGEGSRLTVL.

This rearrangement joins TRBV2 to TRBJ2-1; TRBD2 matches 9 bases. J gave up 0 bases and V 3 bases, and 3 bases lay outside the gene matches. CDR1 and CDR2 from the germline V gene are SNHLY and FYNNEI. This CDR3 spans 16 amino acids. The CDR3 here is CASSDRGGASYNEQFF. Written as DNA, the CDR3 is TGTGCCAGCAGTGATCGCGGGGGGGCCTCCTACAATGAGCAGTTCTTC. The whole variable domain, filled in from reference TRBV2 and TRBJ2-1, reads EPEVTQTPSHQVTQMGQEVILRCVPISNHLYFYWYRQILGQKVEFLVSFYNNEISEKSEIFDDQFSVERPDGSNFTLKIRSTKLEDSAMYFCASSDRGGASYNEQFFGPGTRLTVL.

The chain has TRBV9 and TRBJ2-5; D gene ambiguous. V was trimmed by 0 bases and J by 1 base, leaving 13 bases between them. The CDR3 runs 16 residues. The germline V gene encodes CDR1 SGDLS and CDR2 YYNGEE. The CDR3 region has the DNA TGTGCCAGCAGCGTAGGGCTTGGGTTAATCCAAGAGACCCAGTACTTC. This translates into CASSVGLGLIQETQYF. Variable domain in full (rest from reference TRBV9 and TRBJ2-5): DSGVTQTPKHLITATGQRVTLRCSPRSGDLSVYWYQQSLDQGLQFLIQYYNGEERAKGNILERFSAQQFPDLHSELNLSSLELGDSALYFCASSVGLGLIQETQYFGPGTRLLVL.

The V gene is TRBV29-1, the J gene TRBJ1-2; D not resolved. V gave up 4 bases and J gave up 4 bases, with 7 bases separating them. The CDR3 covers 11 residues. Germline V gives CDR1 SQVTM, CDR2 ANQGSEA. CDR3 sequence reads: CSVADLYGYTF. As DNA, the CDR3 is TGCAGCGTTGCTGACCTCTATGGCTACACCTTC.

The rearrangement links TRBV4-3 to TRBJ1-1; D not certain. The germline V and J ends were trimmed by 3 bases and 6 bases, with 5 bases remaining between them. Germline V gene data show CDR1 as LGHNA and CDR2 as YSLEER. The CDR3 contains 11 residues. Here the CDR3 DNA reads TGCGCCAGCAGCCATAAGGCTGAAGCTTTCTTT. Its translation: CASSHKAEAFF.

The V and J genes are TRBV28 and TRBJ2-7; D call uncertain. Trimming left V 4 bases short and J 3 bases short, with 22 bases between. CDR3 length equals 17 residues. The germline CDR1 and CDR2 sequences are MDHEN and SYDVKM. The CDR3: CASSSAWTSNGIYEQYF. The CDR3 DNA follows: TGTGCCAGCAGTTCGGCATGGACCAGCAACGGAATCTACGAGCAGTACTTC.

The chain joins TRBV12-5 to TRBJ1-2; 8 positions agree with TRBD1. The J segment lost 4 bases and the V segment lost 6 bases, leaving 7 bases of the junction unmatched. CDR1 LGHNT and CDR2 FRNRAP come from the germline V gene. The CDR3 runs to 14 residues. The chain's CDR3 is CASGTDREVYGYTF. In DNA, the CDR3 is TGTGCTAGTGGAACGGACAGGGAGGTCTATGGCTACACCTTC.

The CDR3 spells CASSQEQAFATNEKLFF. Written as DNA, the CDR3 is TGCGCCAGCAGCCAAGAACAGGCCTTCGCAACTAATGAAAAACTGTTTTTT. V is TRBV4-1 and J is TRBJ1-4; D perhaps matches TRBD1 (5 bases). Trimming pared 0 bases from V and 0 bases from J, leaving 11 bases between. Germline CDR1 and CDR2: MGHRA and YSYEKL. The CDR3 length is 17 residues.

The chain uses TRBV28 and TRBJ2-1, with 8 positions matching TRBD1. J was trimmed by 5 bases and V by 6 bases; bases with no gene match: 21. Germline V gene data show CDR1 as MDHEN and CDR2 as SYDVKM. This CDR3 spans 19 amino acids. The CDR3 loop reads CASSLINRRGRFGHNEQFF. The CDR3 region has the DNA TGTGCCAGCAGCCTTATAAACCGCAGGGGGCGATTTGGCCACAATGAGCAGTTCTTC.

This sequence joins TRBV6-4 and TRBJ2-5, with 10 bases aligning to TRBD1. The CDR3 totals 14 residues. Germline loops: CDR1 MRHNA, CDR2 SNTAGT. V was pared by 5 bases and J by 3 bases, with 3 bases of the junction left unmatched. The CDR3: CASSPTGGEETQYF. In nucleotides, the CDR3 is TGTGCCAGCAGTCCGACAGGGGGCGAAGAGACCCAGTACTTC.

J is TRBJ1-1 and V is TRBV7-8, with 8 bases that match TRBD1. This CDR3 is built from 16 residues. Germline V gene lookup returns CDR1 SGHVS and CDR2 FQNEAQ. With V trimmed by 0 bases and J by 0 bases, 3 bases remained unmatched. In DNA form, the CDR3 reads TGTGCCAGCAGCTTAGCTTCGGGACAGGTGAACACTGAAGCTTTCTTT. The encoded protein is CASSLASGQVNTEAFF.

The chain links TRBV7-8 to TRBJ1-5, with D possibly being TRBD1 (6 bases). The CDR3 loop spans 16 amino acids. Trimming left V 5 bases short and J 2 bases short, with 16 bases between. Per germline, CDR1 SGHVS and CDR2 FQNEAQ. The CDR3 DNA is TGTGCCAGCAGCCAGGGGACTTTGGGTCGCAATCAGCCCCAGCATTTT. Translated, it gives CASSQGTLGRNQPQHF.

This CDR3 is CASSFAGDYGYTF. The CDR3 coding sequence is TGTGCCAGCAGCTTCGCCGGCGACTATGGCTACACCTTC. The chain is built from TRBV5-5 and TRBJ1-2; D is undetermined. Germline loops: CDR1 SGHKS, CDR2 YYEKEE (reference sequence). Trimming removed 2 bases at V and 3 bases at J, with 8 bases between. The CDR3 has 13 amino acids. The complete variable domain, with remaining parts taken from reference TRBV5-5 and TRBJ1-2, reads DAGVTQSPTHLIKTRGQQVTLRCSPISGHKSVSWYQQVLGQGPQFIFQYYEKEERGRGNFPDRFSARQFPNYSSELNVNALLLGDSALYLCASSFAGDYGYTFGSGTRLTVV.

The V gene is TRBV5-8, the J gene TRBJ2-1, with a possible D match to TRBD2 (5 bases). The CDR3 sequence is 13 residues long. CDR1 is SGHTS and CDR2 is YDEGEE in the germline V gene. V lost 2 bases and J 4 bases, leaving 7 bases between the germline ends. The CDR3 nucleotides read TGTGCCAGCAGCTTCGGGATTTACAATGAGCAGTTCTTC. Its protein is CASSFGIYNEQFF.

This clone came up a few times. The CDR3 DNA follows: TGTGCCAGCAGCCAGTCAGGGGGAAGCAATCAGCCCCAGCATTTT. It codes for CASSQSGGSNQPQHF. This sequence joins TRBV4-2 and TRBJ1-5, with 7 bases fitting TRBD1. Trimming took 3 bases from V and 1 from J; bases not matched to a gene: 3. CDR1 and CDR2 (germline): LGHNA, YNFKEQ. This CDR3 has 15 amino acids.

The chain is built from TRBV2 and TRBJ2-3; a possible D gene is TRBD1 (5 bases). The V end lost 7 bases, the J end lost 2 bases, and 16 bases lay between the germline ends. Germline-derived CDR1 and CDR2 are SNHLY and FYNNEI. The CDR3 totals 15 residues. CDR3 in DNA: TGTGCCAGCACCGAAGGGCCGGACAACACAGATACGCAGTATTTT. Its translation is CASTEGPDNTDTQYF.

The CDR3 DNA sequence: TGTGCCAGCAGCGTAAACGGGATTTACAATGAGCAGTTCTTC. This translates into CASSVNGIYNEQFF. This chain uses TRBV9 with TRBJ2-1, with D possibly matching TRBD2 (5 bases). From germline, CDR1 is SGDLS and CDR2 YYNGEE. Deletions cut 1 base from V and 4 bases from J, with 9 bases between. The CDR3 is 14 amino acids.

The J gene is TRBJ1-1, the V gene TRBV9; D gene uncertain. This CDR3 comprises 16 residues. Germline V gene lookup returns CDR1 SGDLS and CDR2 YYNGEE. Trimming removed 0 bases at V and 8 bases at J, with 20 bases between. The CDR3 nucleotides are TGTGCCAGCAGCGTAGGCGTGTTGGACGACCGCGGGGAAGCTTTCTTT. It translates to CASSVGVLDDRGEAFF.

The CDR3 nucleotides are TGCAGCGTCTACGTCGGAGGCACTGAAGCTTTCTTT. Its translation: CSVYVGGTEAFF. This chain joins TRBV29-1 and TRBJ1-1; D gene ambiguous. Trimming took off 6 bases at V and 4 bases at J, with 12 bases between the two ends. The CDR3 has 12 amino acids. Germline values: CDR1 SQVTM, CDR2 ANQGSEA.